What follows are 27 T cell receptor beta chains derived from one specimen sequenced in a study of T-cell reconstitution after alpha-beta-depleted transplantation in children. Unique molecular identifiers were incorporated into the prepared TCRbeta library. TCRdb processed the PCR reads anew with MiXCR; each CDR3 protein has one entry. The sample yields about 250,000 distinct CDR3 sequences, 20% to 30% seen once. The sequencing used PBMCs, mostly from graft donor cells, collected 360 days after TCRalphabeta/CD19-depleted stem cell transplant. The receptors derive from a female patient aged 2-15 years who had a stem cell transplant for congenital amegakaryocytic thrombocytopenia, so the T cells may come from the graft donor.

Ten or more counts support this clonotype. V and J are TRBV10-3 and TRBJ1-1, with D possibly matching TRBD1 (5 bases). CDR1 and CDR2 (germline): ENHRY, SYGVKD. V was shortened by 2 bases and J by 5 bases, with 15 bases between the two germline ends. This CDR3 is built from 15 residues. CDR3 DNA sequence: TGTGCCATCAGTGAGGGGAGGGGTGGTGGTACTGAAGCTTTCTTT. Encoded protein: CAISEGRGGGTEAFF.

The V gene is TRBV20-1, the J gene TRBJ1-5; 9 nucleotides align to TRBD1. V lost 3 bases and J lost 6; bases outside the gene matches: 6. Germline loops: CDR1 DFQATT, CDR2 SNEGSKA (reference sequence). The CDR3 has 14 amino acids. The CDR3 loop reads CSARGQGESQPQHF. The DNA for the CDR3 is TGCAGTGCTAGGGGACAGGGCGAGAGTCAGCCCCAGCATTTT.

The chain employs TRBV2 and TRBJ2-7; TRBD2 agrees at 8 bases. The CDR3 is 15 amino acids. CDR1 and CDR2 from the germline V gene are SNHLY and FYNNEI. V shed 2 bases, J shed 2 bases, and the junction held 5 bases outside the gene matches. For the CDR3, the DNA is TGTGCCAGCAGTGAACTCGCGGGAGGTACCTACGAGCAGTACTTC. This translates into CASSELAGGTYEQYF.

The rearrangement links TRBV7-8 to TRBJ2-4; D ambiguous. The CDR3 totals 14 residues. The germline gives CDR1 SGHVS, CDR2 FQNEAQ. Between the trimmed V and J ends, which lost 5 bases and 0 bases, there was a span of 8 bases. CDR3 DNA sequence: TGTGCCAGCAGCCCCCAAAGAGCCAAAAACATTCAGTACTTC. Its protein product is CASSPQRAKNIQYF.

The chain links TRBV5-6 to TRBJ2-3; D is perhaps TRBD2 (6 bases). This CDR3 is 14 amino acids long. Trimming pared 5 bases from V and 7 bases from J, leaving 17 bases between. Looked up from germline, CDR1 is SGHDT and CDR2 is YYEEEE. The CDR3 nucleotides are TGTGCCAGCAGAGAAAGACTAGGTCGGAATACGCAGTATTTT. Protein product: CASRERLGRNTQYF.

This clonotype was seen more than once but under ten times. This chain joins TRBV10-3 and TRBJ2-1; 11 positions agree with TRBD1. CDR3 length: 16 amino acids. V trimming: 3 bases; J trimming: 6 bases; junction bases outside the gene matches: 7. Germline V gene lookup returns CDR1 ENHRY and CDR2 SYGVKD. CDR3 in amino acids: CAISEPGQGGINEQFF. In DNA, the CDR3 is TGTGCCATCAGTGAACCGGGACAGGGGGGTATCAATGAGCAGTTCTTC.

This clonotype came up a few times. The genes are TRBV7-9 and TRBJ1-1; maybe TRBD1 (6 bases). Trimming took off 6 bases at V and 1 base at J, with 12 bases between the two ends. CDR3 size: 14 residues. CDR1 SEHNR and CDR2 FQNEAQ come from the germline V gene (reference sequence). CDR3 in amino acids: CASSPGVWNTEAFF. The CDR3 coding sequence is TGTGCCAGCAGTCCAGGGGTCTGGAACACTGAAGCTTTCTTT. The full variable domain, in which reference TRBV7-9 and TRBJ1-1 provide the parts outside the CDR3, is DTGVSQNPRHKITKRGQNVTFRCDPISEHNRLYWYRQTLGQGPEFLTYFQNEAQLEKSRLLSDRFSAERPKGSFSTLEIQRTEQGDSAMYLCASSPGVWNTEAFFGQGTRLTVV.

The CDR3 region is CASSDTRDFRETQYF. CDR3 nucleotide sequence: TGTGCCAGCAGTGATACCCGGGACTTTAGGGAGACCCAGTACTTC. J is TRBJ2-5 and V is TRBV6-1, with D perhaps TRBD2 (6 bases). CDR1 is MNHNS, CDR2 SASEGT, per germline. V dropped 3 bases and J dropped 5 bases, with 16 bases sitting between them. The CDR3 totals 15 residues.

The chain combines TRBV29-1 with TRBJ2-7; TRBD2 matches 10 bases. CDR1 and CDR2 from the germline V gene are SQVTM and ANQGSEA. The CDR3 sequence is 15 residues long. The V and J ends lost 6 bases and 0 bases, in that order; junction bases with no gene match: 8. For the CDR3, the DNA is TGCAGCGTGGAGTGGGGGACTAGCGACTCCTACGAGCAGTACTTC. The encoded protein is CSVEWGTSDSYEQYF.

This clonotype occurred a few times. The rearrangement links TRBV12-3 or TRBV12-4 to TRBJ2-2, with TRBD1 matching 7 bases. V was pared by 7 bases and J by 7 bases, with 12 bases of the junction left unmatched. This CDR3 region has 15 residues. CDR3: CASTMTGKFIGELFF. The CDR3 DNA sequence: TGTGCCAGCACTATGACAGGGAAATTTATCGGGGAGCTGTTTTTT.

The chain links TRBV5-1 to TRBJ2-3, with 7 bases fitting TRBD2. The germline V gene encodes CDR1 SGHRS and CDR2 YFSETQ. CDR3 length: 15 amino acids. V gave up 4 bases and J gave up 2 bases; unmatched junction bases: 7. CDR3 DNA: TGCGCCAGCAGCCCCGGGGGGACCCCCACAGATACGCAGTATTTT. Its protein product is CASSPGGTPTDTQYF.

In this sample, this clonotype turned up a few times. CDR3 DNA: TGTGCCACCAGCCGACCAGGGGGCAAAACTAACTATGGCTACACCTTC. Its translation: CATSRPGGKTNYGYTF. The chain combines TRBV15 with TRBJ1-2; TRBD1 matches at 8 bases. V gave up 5 bases and J gave up 0 bases; unmatched junction bases: 8. CDR3 size: 16 residues. CDR1 is LNHNV, CDR2 YYDKDF, per germline (reference sequence).

The chain joins TRBV18 to TRBJ2-2, with 9 bases identical to TRBD1. Looked up from germline, CDR1 is KGHSH and CDR2 is LQKENI. This CDR3 region has 17 residues. V dropped 2 bases and J dropped 4; count of bases not matched to a gene: 8. The CDR3 spells CASSPEVQGATTGELFF. CDR3 sequence (DNA): TGTGCCAGCTCACCAGAGGTACAGGGGGCGACCACCGGGGAGCTGTTTTTT.

The chain carries TRBV5-1 and TRBJ2-1; 10 bases match TRBD2. V lost 3 bases to trimming and J lost 8 bases; unmatched junction nucleotides: 11. Germline assignment: CDR1 SGHRS and CDR2 YFSETQ. CDR3 length: 16 residues. CDR3 nucleotides: TGCGCCAGCAGCTCTATCTTAGCGGGAGGAGGGCATGAGCAGTTCTTC. This sequence encodes CASSSILAGGGHEQFF.

The chain combines TRBV30 with TRBJ2-7; D may be TRBD2 (6 bases). Per the germline V gene, CDR1 is GTSNPN and CDR2 is SVGIG (reference sequence). The CDR3 is 12 residues long. Trimming stripped 4 bases from V and 4 bases from J, with 11 bases between. The CDR3 region is CAWNGGGYEQYF. CDR3 nucleotide sequence: TGTGCCTGGAACGGGGGAGGTTACGAGCAGTACTTC. The full variable domain, in which reference TRBV30 and TRBJ2-7 provide the parts outside the CDR3, is SQTIHQWPATLVQPVGSPLSLECTVEGTSNPNLYWYRQAAGRGLQLLFYSVGIGQISSEVPQNLSASRPQDRQFILSSKKLLLSDSGFYLCAWNGGGYEQYFGPGTRLTVT.

The chain joins TRBV28 to TRBJ1-6; 7 bases are shared with TRBD1. The J segment lost 10 bases and the V segment lost 6 bases, leaving 3 bases of the junction unmatched. The CDR3 is 12 residues long. Germline-derived CDR1 and CDR2 are MDHEN and SYDVKM. The CDR3 nucleotides are TGTGCCAGCAGCAAGGGGGCCTCACCCCTCCACTTT. Encoded protein: CASSKGASPLHF.

The CDR3 coding sequence is TGCGCCAGCAGCCAAGATTGGCGGGAGGTGGTGGCCGGGGAGCTGTTTTTT. This encodes CASSQDWREVVAGELFF. The V and J genes are TRBV4-3 and TRBJ2-2, with 8 bases identical to TRBD2. The germline CDR1 and CDR2 sequences are LGHNA and YSLEER. The CDR3 is 17 amino acids. V gave up 0 bases and J gave up 6 bases; unmatched junction bases: 9.

This clonotype was counted ten times or more. V is TRBV15 and J is TRBJ1-6, with D unresolved. In germline, CDR1 is LNHNV, CDR2 YYDKDF (reference sequence). The ends were cut back, 3 bases at V and 7 bases at J, with 7 bases in the middle. CDR3 size: 13 residues. This CDR3 is CATSRDRNSPLHF. The DNA for the CDR3 is TGTGCCACCAGCAGGGACCGCAATTCACCCCTCCACTTT.

In this sample, this clonotype turned up a few times. The CDR3 nucleotides read TGCGCCAGCAGCTCGGGGGACAGTTATAATTCACCCCTCCACTTT. Residues: CASSSGDSYNSPLHF. The chain employs TRBV5-1 and TRBJ1-6; 7 positions agree with TRBD1. Germline CDR1 is SGHRS and CDR2 is YFSETQ. The J segment lost 4 bases and the V segment lost 3 bases, leaving 4 bases of the junction unmatched. This CDR3 has 15 amino acids.

The chain has TRBV20-1 and TRBJ2-7, with TRBD2 identical over 10 bases. This CDR3 has 13 residues. After removal of 1 base from V and 10 bases from J, the junction contained 7 bases not matched to a gene. The germline gives CDR1 DFQATT, CDR2 SNEGSKA (reference sequence). CDR3 amino acids: CSARAQASGGQYF. CDR3 coding DNA: TGCAGTGCTAGAGCCCAAGCTAGCGGGGGACAGTACTTC.

V usage is TRBV3-1 and J usage is TRBJ2-5, with D perhaps TRBD1 (5 bases). Germline V CDR1 and CDR2: LGHDT, YNNKEL (reference sequence). The CDR3 spans 14 residues. V gave up 6 bases and J gave up 3 bases, with 14 bases separating them. Here the CDR3 reads CASSLVGREETQYF. The CDR3 coding sequence is TGTGCCAGCAGTCTAGTGGGCAGGGAAGAGACCCAGTACTTC.

Here the CDR3 reads CASSPGQVTEQFF. The CDR3 DNA follows: TGTGCCAGCAGCCCGGGACAGGTAACTGAGCAGTTCTTC. The chain joins TRBV14 to TRBJ2-1, with 8 nucleotides matching TRBD1. Germline CDR1 and CDR2: SGHDN and FVKESK. The CDR3 sequence is 13 residues long. V dropped 4 bases and J dropped 9; count of bases not matched to a gene: 5.

The rearrangement joins TRBV7-2 to TRBJ2-1; D may be TRBD2 (6 bases). Per the germline V gene, CDR1 is SGHTA and CDR2 is FQGNSA. The V end was cut by 5 bases, the J end by 0 bases, with 17 bases between. The CDR3 consists of 17 residues. CDR3 coding DNA: TGTGCCAGCAGCAGGCGGGGAGTCGCGGTCTCCTACAATGAGCAGTTCTTC. This codes for CASSRRGVAVSYNEQFF.

This clonotype was seen a handful of times. The rearrangement links TRBV6-5 to TRBJ2-7, with 10 bases identical to TRBD2. Germline V gene data show CDR1 as MNHEY and CDR2 as SVGAGI. This CDR3 is built from 19 residues. The junction had 15 bases not matched to a gene; V was cut back by 1 base and J by 3 bases. The chain's CDR3 is CASSYLPKNLLAGVYEQYF. For the CDR3, the DNA is TGTGCCAGCAGTTACTTACCGAAGAACCTCCTAGCGGGAGTCTACGAGCAGTACTTC.

V is TRBV28 and J is TRBJ2-1; 13 nucleotides line up with TRBD2. After removal of 10 bases from V and 5 bases from J, the junction contained 2 bases not matched to a gene. The V gene's germline CDR1 is MDHEN and CDR2 SYDVKM. The CDR3 is 13 amino acids. CDR3 coding DNA: TGTGCCATAGGACTAGCGGGGGACAATGAGCAGTTCTTC. This gives the protein CAIGLAGDNEQFF.

The chain recombines TRBV5-6 with TRBJ2-4, with TRBD1 as a possible D gene (6 bases). Germline CDR1 SGHDT, CDR2 YYEEEE. The V gene lost 4 bases and the J gene lost 6 bases, with 14 bases spanning the gap. The CDR3 sequence is 14 residues long. For the CDR3, the DNA is TGTGCCAGCAGCCACGCCGGGACACCAAACATTCAGTACTTC. Translating gives CASSHAGTPNIQYF.

This chain uses TRBV4-1 with TRBJ1-4; 7 nucleotides align to TRBD1. The V gene's germline CDR1 is MGHRA and CDR2 YSYEKL. V dropped 2 bases and J dropped 7; count of bases not matched to a gene: 10. The length of the CDR3 is 16 residues. For the CDR3, the DNA is TGCGCCAGCAGCCAAACACCGGGACAGTGGGGTGAAAAACTGTTTTTT. Amino acid sequence: CASSQTPGQWGEKLFF.